The source of this TCR beta chain is a study of graft-versus-host responses after intestinal transplantation. About the research overall: Among the recipients, all got anti-thymocyte globulin induction and then tacrolimus and steroids for 3 to 4 years.

The method was immunoSEQ multiplex PCR; TCRdb's version includes in-frame clones alone and lacks a portion of them. The repertoire holds about 98,000 clones, with around 88% as singletons. This sample comprised PBMCs, obtained 255 days after intestinal transplant. This clonotype was sampled from a human patient who received an intestinal transplant, so some T cells may come from the graft donor.

The CDR3 reads CASRLRGTGELFF. CDR3 bases: TGTGCCAGCAGATTGCGCGGCACCGGGGAGCTGTTTTTT. The chain combines TRBV28 with TRBJ2-2; unclear D gene. The germline V and J ends were trimmed by 6 bases and 4 bases, with 9 bases remaining between them. There are 13 residues in the CDR3. CDR1 MDHEN and CDR2 SYDVKM come from the germline V gene.